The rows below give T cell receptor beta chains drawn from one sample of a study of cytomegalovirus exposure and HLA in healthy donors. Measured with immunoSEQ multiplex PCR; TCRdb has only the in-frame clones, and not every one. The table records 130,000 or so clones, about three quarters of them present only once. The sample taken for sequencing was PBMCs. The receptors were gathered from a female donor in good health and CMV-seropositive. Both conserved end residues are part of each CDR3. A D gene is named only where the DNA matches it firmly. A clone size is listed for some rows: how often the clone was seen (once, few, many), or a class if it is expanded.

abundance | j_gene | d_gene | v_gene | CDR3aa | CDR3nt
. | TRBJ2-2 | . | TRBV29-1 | CSVRTGLLNTGELFF | TGCAGCGTCCGTACCGGACTACTTAACACCGGGGAGCTGTTTTTT
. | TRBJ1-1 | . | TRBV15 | CATSRTLNTDTEAFF | TGTGCCACCAGCAGAACTTTGAACACAGACACTGAAGCTTTCTTT
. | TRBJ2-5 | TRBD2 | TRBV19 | CASSIGGGQETQYF | TGTGCCAGTAGTATTGGGGGGGGTCAAGAGACCCAGTACTTC
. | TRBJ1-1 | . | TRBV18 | CASSPGQNTEAFF | TGTGCCAGCTCCCCCGGACAGAACACTGAAGCTTTCTTT
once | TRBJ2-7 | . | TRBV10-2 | CASSESEPMSEQYF | TGCGCCAGCAGTGAGTCGGAGCCCATGAGCGAGCAGTACTTC
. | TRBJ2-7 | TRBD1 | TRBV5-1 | CASSYGTAYEQYF | TGCGCCAGCAGCTACGGGACAGCCTACGAGCAGTACTTC
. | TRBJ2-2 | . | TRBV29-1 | CSAFNRGTGELFF | TGCAGCGCCTTTAACCGGGGGACCGGGGAGCTGTTTTTT
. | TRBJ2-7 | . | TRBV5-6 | CASHPPHPGLPYEQYF | TGTGCCAGCCACCCCCCCCACCCGGGGTTACCCTACGAGCAGTACTTC
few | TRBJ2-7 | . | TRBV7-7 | CASSLGGDF | TGTGCCAGCAGCTTAGGGGGGGACTTC
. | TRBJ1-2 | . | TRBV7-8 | CASSLGQRSNYGYTF | TGTGCCAGCAGCCTAGGACAGCGATCTAACTATGGCTACACCTTC
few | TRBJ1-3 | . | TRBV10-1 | CASSPDITGNTIYF | TGCGCCAGCAGTCCGGACATTACTGGAAACACCATATATTTT
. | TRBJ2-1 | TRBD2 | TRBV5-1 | CASSLESGSNEQFF | TGCGCCAGCAGCCTGGAGAGCGGGAGCAATGAGCAGTTCTTC
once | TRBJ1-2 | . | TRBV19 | CASSIPQDYGYTF | TGTGCCAGTAGTATCCCACAGGACTATGGCTACACCTTC
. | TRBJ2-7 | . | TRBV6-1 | CASRATGHPGEQYF | TGTGCCAGCAGGGCCACAGGACATCCCGGCGAGCAGTACTTC
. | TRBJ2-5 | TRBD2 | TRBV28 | CASSFSFSGGTKETQYF | TGTGCCAGCAGTTTTTCGTTTAGCGGGGGAACCAAAGAGACCCAGTACTTC
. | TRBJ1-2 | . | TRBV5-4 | CASSLSTGFNYGYTF | TGTGCCAGCAGCCTATCGACAGGTTTTAACTATGGCTACACCTTC
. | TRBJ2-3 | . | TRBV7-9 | CASSLAMAAGDTQYF | TGTGCCAGCAGCTTAGCGATGGCGGCAGGGGATACGCAGTATTTT
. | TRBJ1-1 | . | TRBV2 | CASNGQMNTEAFF | TGTGCCAGCAATGGACAGATGAACACTGAAGCTTTCTTT
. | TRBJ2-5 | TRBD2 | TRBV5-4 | CASSLRLAGQETQYF | TGTGCCAGCAGCTTGAGGCTAGCGGGGCAAGAGACCCAGTACTTC
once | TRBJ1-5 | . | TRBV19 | CASSIVQANQPQHF | TGTGCCAGTAGTATAGTACAGGCTAATCAGCCCCAGCATTTT
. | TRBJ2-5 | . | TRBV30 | CAWSVFSSLETQYF | TGTGCCTGGAGTGTATTTTCTAGCTTGGAGACCCAGTACTTC
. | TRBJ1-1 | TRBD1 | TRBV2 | CASSIQGAAFF | TGTGCCAGCAGTATCCAGGGGGCGGCTTTCTTT